This is a list of T cell receptor beta chains from one sample in a study of early T cells in non-severe SARS-CoV-2 infection. TCRdb passed the 5' RACE reads through MiXCR, listing each CDR3 protein once. The table lists about 55,000 distinct CDR3 sequences, roughly 12% of them singletons. Sequenced material: whole blood. The receptors come from an adult who was a healthcare worker with PCR-confirmed SARS-CoV-2 infection or an uninfected control (not recorded which). Both conserved end residues are trimmed from each CDR3.

j_call v_call cdr3_aa
TRBJ2-1 TRBV7-2 ASSFDRGWHEQF
TRBJ2-2 TRBV14 ASSQVATGELF
TRBJ2-1 TRBV7-3 ASSLRQGAYNEQF
TRBJ2-3 TRBV28 AIQREASDTQY
TRBJ2-5 TRBV11-2 ASSLEPLDRGKTQY
TRBJ2-6 TRBV7-2 ASSLGGPGANVLT
TRBJ2-3 TRBV7-2 ASSSPPGETQY
TRBJ2-3 TRBV5-1 ASSFRDRGRPSTDTQY
TRBJ2-7 TRBV5-4 ATEVGRAGHEQY
TRBJ2-1 TRBV3-1 ASSQDPGSHNEQF
TRBJ2-7 TRBV2 ASFGLAGDRQY
TRBJ2-1 TRBV24-1 ATSAPGTGSHEQF
TRBJ2-1 TRBV7-6 ASSLQDRSYNEQF
TRBJ1-4 TRBV7-9 ASSFGRSPQGEKLF
TRBJ2-3 TRBV2 ASSTGLAADTQY